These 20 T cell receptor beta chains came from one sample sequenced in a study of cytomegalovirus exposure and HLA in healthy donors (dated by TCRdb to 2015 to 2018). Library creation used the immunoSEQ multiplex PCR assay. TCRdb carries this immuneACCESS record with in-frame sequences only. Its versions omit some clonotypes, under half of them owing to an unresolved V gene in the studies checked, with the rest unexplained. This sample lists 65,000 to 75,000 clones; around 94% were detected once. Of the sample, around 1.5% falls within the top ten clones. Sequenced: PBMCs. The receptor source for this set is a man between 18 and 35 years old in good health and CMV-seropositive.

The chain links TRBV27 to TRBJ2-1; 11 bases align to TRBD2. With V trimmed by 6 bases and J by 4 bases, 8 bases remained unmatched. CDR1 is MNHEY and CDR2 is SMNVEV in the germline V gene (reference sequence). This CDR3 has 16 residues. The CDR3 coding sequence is TGTGCCAGCAGCCGCCCAGGGACTAGCGGATACAATGAGCAGTTCTTC. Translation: CASSRPGTSGYNEQFF.

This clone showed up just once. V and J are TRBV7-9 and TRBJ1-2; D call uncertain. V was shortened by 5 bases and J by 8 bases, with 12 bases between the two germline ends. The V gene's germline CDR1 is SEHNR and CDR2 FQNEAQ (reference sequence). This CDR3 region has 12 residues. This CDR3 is CASSPRTGGYTF. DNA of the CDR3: TGTGCCAGCAGCCCTCGAACGGGGGGCTACACCTTC.

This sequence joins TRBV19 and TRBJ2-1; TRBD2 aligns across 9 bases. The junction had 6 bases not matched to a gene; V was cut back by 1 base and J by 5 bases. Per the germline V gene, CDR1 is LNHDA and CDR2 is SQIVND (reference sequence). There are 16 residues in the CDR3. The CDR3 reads CASSIVSGSLHNEQFF. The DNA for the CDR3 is TGTGCCAGTAGTATAGTTAGCGGGAGTCTACACAATGAGCAGTTCTTC.

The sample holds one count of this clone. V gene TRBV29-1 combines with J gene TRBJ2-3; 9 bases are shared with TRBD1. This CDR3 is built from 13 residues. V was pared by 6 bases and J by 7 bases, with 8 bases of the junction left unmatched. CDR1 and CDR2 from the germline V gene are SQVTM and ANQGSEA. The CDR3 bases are TGCAGCGTCGGACAGGGGAAAGACAATACGCAGTATTTT. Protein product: CSVGQGKDNTQYF.

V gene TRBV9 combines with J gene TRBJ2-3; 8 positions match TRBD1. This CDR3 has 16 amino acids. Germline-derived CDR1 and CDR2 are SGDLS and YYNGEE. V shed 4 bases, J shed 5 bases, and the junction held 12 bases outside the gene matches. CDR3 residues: CASSPRTGPWGDTQYF. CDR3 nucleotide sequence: TGTGCCAGCAGCCCACGGACAGGGCCATGGGGAGATACGCAGTATTTT.

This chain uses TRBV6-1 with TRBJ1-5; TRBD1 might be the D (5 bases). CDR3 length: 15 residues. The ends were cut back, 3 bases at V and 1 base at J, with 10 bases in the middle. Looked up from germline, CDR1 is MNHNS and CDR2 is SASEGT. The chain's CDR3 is CASSDMGQSNQPQHF. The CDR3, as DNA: TGTGCCAGCAGTGATATGGGGCAGAGCAATCAGCCCCAGCATTTT.

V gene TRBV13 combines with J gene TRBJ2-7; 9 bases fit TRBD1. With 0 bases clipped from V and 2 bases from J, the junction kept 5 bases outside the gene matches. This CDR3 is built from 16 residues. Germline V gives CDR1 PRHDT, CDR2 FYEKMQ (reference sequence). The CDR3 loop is CASSLGGGTGTYEQYF. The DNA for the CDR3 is TGTGCCAGCAGCTTAGGCGGTGGGACAGGGACCTACGAGCAGTACTTC.

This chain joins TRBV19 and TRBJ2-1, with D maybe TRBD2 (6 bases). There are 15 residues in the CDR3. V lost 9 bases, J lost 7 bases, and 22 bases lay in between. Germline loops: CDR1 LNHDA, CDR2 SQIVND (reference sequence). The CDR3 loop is CASQNAGQGPNEQFF. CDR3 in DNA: TGTGCCAGCCAAAACGCGGGGCAGGGTCCAAATGAGCAGTTCTTC.

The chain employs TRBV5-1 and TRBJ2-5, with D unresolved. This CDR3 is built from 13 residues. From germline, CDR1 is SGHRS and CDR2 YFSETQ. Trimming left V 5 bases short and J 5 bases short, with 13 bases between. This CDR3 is CASSNLPEETQYF. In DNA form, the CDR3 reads TGCGCCAGCAGTAACCTTCCGGAGGAGACCCAGTACTTC. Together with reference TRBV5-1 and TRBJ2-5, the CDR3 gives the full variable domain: KAGVTQTPRYLIKTRGQQVTLSCSPISGHRSVSWYQQTPGQGLQFLFEYFSETQRNKGNFPGRFSGRQFSNSRSEMNVSTLELGDSALYLCASSNLPEETQYFGPGTRLLVL.

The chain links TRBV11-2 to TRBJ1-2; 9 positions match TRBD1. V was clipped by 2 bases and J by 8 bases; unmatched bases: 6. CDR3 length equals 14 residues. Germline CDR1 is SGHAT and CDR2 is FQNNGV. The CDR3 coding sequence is TGTGCCAGCAGCTTATCGGACAGGGGTGGGGGCTACACCTTC. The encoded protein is CASSLSDRGGGYTF. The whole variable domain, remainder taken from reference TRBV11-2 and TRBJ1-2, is EAGVAQSPRYKIIEKRQSVAFWCNPISGHATLYWYQQILGQGPKLLIQFQNNGVVDDSQLPKDRFSAERLKGVDSTLKIQPAKLEDSAVYLCASSLSDRGGGYTFGSGTRLTVV.

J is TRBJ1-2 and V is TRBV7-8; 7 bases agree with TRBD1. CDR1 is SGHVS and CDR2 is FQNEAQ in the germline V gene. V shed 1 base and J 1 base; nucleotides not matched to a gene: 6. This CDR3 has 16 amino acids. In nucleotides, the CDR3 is TGTGCCAGCAGCTTAGAGGGGACAGCTCTTAACTATGGCTACACCTTC. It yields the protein CASSLEGTALNYGYTF.

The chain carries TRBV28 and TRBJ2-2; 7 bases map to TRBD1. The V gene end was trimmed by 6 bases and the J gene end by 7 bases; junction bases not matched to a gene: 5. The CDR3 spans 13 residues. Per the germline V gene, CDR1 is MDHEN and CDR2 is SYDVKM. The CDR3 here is CASSLRGFGELFF. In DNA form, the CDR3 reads TGTGCCAGCAGCCTCAGGGGGTTCGGGGAGCTGTTTTTT.

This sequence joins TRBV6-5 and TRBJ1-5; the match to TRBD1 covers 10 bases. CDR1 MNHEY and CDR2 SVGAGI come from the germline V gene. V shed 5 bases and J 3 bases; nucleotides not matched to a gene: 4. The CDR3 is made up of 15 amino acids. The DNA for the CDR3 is TGTGCCAGCAGTGCCGGGACAGGGGCCAATCAGCCCCAGCATTTT. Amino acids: CASSAGTGANQPQHF.

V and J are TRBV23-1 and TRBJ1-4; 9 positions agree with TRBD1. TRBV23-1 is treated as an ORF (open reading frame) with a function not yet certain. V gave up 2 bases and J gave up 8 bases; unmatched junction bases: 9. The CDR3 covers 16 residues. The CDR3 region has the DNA TGCGCCAGCAGTCAACGACCGGGACAGGGTGGGGAAAAACTGTTTTTT. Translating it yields CASSQRPGQGGEKLFF.

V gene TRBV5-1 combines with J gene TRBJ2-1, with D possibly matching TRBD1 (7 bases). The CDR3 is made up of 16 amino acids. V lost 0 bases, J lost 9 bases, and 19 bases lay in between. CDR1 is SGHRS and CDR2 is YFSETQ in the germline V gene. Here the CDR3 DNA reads TGCGCCAGCAGCTTGGGACAGGGAGGCTTTGGGGGTGAGCAGTTCTTC. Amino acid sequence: CASSLGQGGFGGEQFF.

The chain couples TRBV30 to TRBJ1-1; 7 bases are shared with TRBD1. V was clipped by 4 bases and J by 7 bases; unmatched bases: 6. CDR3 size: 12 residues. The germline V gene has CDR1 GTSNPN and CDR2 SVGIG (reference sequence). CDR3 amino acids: CAWKGQPHEAFF. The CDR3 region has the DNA TGTGCCTGGAAGGGACAGCCCCATGAAGCTTTCTTT.

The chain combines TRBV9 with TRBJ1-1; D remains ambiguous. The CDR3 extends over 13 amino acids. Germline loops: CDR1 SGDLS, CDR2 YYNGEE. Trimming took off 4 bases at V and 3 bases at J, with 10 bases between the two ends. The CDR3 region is CASSPPSDTEAFF. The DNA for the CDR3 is TGTGCCAGCAGCCCTCCCTCGGACACTGAAGCTTTCTTT.

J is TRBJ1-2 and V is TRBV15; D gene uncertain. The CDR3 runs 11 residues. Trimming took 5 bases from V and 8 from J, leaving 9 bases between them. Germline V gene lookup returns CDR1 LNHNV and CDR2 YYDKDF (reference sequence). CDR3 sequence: CATSEAVGYTF. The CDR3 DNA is TGTGCCACCAGCGAAGCTGTCGGCTACACCTTC. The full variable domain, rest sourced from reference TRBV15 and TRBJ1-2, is DAMVIQNPRYQVTQFGKPVTLSCSQTLNHNVMYWYQQKSSQAPKLLFHYYDKDFNNEADTPDNFQSRRPNTSFCFLDIRSPGLGDTAMYLCATSEAVGYTFGSGTRLTVV.

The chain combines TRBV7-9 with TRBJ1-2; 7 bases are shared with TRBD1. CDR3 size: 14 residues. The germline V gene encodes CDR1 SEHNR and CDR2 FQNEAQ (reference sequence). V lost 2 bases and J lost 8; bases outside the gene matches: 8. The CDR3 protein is CASSLIPGQNGYTF. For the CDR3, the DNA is TGTGCCAGCAGCTTAATACCGGGACAGAACGGCTACACCTTC.

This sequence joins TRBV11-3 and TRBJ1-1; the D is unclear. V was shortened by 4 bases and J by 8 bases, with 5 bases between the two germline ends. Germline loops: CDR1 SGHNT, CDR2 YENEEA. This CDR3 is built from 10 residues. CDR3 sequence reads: CASSSREAFF. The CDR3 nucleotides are TGTGCCAGCAGCTCCAGAGAAGCTTTCTTT. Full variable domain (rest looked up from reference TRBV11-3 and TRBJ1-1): EAGVVQSPRYKIIEKKQPVAFWCNPISGHNTLYWYLQNLGQGPELLIRYENEEAVDDSQLPKDRFSAERLKGVDSTLKIQPAELGDSAVYLCASSSREAFFGQGTRLTVV.